This TCR beta chain was identified in a study of blood T cell repertoires in COVID-19. At the level of the study: T cells, B-cell-depleted T cells, or PBMCs supplied cDNA or gDNA.

Adults between roughly 18 and 89 years of age took part from about two dozen US areas. Cohort 3 recovery required two negative PCRs, clearance, or symptom resolution. V dropped 5 bases and J dropped 4; count of bases not matched to a gene: 9. Per germline, CDR1 SQVTM and CDR2 ANQGSEA. The CDR3 totals 14 residues. Here immunoSEQ multiplex PCR was the method, and the copy in TCRdb shows in-frame clones only, minus some. In the table there are over 350,000 clones, about 87% of which are singletons. This chain links TRBV29-1 with TRBJ1-2, with TRBD1 matching over 8 bases. The sample comprised PBMCs or T cells enriched from blood (not recorded which). This clonotype was obtained from a woman aged 50 to 65 who had recovered from COVID-19. CDR3 coding DNA: TGCAGCGTTCCAACAGGGGGTAGGCGCTATGGCTACACCTTC. It specifies CSVPTGGRRYGYTF. The variable domain in full, with the rest retrieved from reference TRBV29-1 and TRBJ1-2, is SAVISQKPSRDICQRGTSLTIQCQVDSQVTMMFWYRQQPGQSLTLIATANQGSEATYESGFVIDKFPISRPNLTFSTLTVSNMSPEDSSIYLCSVPTGGRRYGYTFGSGTRLTVV.